These 29 T cell receptor beta chains came from one sample sequenced in a study of early T cells in non-severe SARS-CoV-2 infection. TCRdb called the 5' RACE reads again in MiXCR, with one record for every CDR3 protein. The sample holds about 61,000 distinct CDR3 sequences, 10% to 14% seen once. Specimen: whole blood. The receptors derive from an adult who was a healthcare worker with PCR-confirmed SARS-CoV-2 infection or an uninfected control (not recorded which).

This clonotype was counted between two and nine times. The chain recombines TRBV6-1 with TRBJ1-4; D is perhaps TRBD1 (6 bases). The germline CDR1 and CDR2 sequences are MNHNS and SASEGT. The CDR3 length is 12 residues. Trimming stripped 6 bases from V and 8 bases from J, with 10 bases between. CDR3 sequence: CASRRDIEKLFF. CDR3 DNA sequence: TGTGCCAGCAGGAGGGACATCGAAAAACTGTTTTTT.

This clonotype occurred many times. The V and J genes are TRBV29-1 and TRBJ1-2, with 11 bases aligning to TRBD1. This CDR3 is 15 amino acids long. V shed 3 bases, J shed 2 bases, and the junction held 5 bases outside the gene matches. Germline V lookup: CDR1 SQVTM, CDR2 ANQGSEA. CDR3 nucleotide sequence: TGCAGCGTTGACGTGGGGGACAGGGGGAACTATGGCTACACCTTC. This codes for CSVDVGDRGNYGYTF.

The chain joins TRBV5-1 to TRBJ1-1; the D is unclear. The V end was cut by 0 bases, the J end by 4 bases, with 7 bases between. Germline CDR1 SGHRS, CDR2 YFSETQ. This CDR3 has 13 residues. The CDR3: CASSLGATTEAFF. The CDR3 nucleotides are TGCGCCAGCAGCTTGGGGGCGACCACTGAAGCTTTCTTT.

At least ten counts were recorded for this clonotype. This chain connects TRBV18 to TRBJ1-2; the D gene is possibly TRBD1 (5 bases). The CDR3 has 13 amino acids. The V and J ends lost 3 bases and 5 bases respectively, with 10 bases between them. CDR1 is KGHSH, CDR2 LQKENI, per germline. This chain's CDR3 is CASSPGDTYGYTF. The CDR3 coding sequence is TGTGCCAGCTCACCGGGGGATACTTATGGCTACACCTTC.

This clonotype was counted at least ten times. The rearrangement uses TRBV7-8 and TRBJ1-1, with D perhaps TRBD1 (5 bases). The CDR3 has 16 amino acids. V lost 4 bases to trimming and J lost 3 bases, with 18 bases between them. Germline V lookup: CDR1 SGHVS, CDR2 FQNEAQ. The CDR3 spells CASSYSRTGGDTEAFF. The CDR3 DNA reads TGTGCCAGCAGCTACTCGCGAACAGGAGGGGACACTGAAGCTTTCTTT.

The chain carries TRBV29-1 and TRBJ2-3, with TRBD2 identical over 7 bases. Germline lookup yields CDR1 SQVTM and CDR2 ANQGSEA. The ends lost 4 bases at V and 6 bases at J; junction bases unmatched: 4. The CDR3 covers 12 residues. This chain's CDR3 is CSVGTSVDTQYF. For the CDR3, the DNA is TGCAGCGTTGGGACTAGTGTCGATACGCAGTATTTT.

This clonotype occurred a few times. The chain employs TRBV20-1 and TRBJ2-1; D uncertain. The CDR3 has 14 residues. V gave up 2 bases and J gave up 6 bases, with 14 bases separating them. Germline V gene data show CDR1 as DFQATT and CDR2 as SNEGSKA (reference sequence). The CDR3 region is CSARPVGVFNEQFF. In nucleotides, the CDR3 is TGCAGTGCTAGACCTGTTGGGGTCTTCAATGAGCAGTTCTTC.

This chain connects TRBV5-6 to TRBJ2-3; the match to TRBD2 covers 10 bases. Losses at the gene ends were 1 base for V and 2 bases for J; bases not matched to a gene: 4. From germline, CDR1 is SGHDT and CDR2 YYEEEE. The CDR3 sequence is 16 residues long. The CDR3 protein is CASSLYSGGYTDTQYF. DNA for the CDR3: TGTGCCAGCAGCTTGTATAGCGGGGGGTACACAGATACGCAGTATTTT.

This clonotype was detected many times. The rearrangement joins TRBV20-1 to TRBJ2-3, with 8 bases identical to TRBD2. Trimming cost V 0 bases and J 1 base; bases outside gene matches: 3. CDR3 length equals 15 residues. CDR1 and CDR2 (germline): DFQATT, SNEGSKA (reference sequence). The CDR3, as DNA: TGCAGTGCTAGAGATCCGGGACTAGGCACAGATACGCAGTATTTT. Translation gives CSARDPGLGTDTQYF.

The chain is built from TRBV7-8 and TRBJ2-3; TRBD2 is a possible D gene (6 bases). V shed 1 base and J shed 0 bases, with 11 bases lying between them. Germline V gene sequence: CDR1 SGHVS, CDR2 FQNEAQ. The CDR3 totals 16 residues. The CDR3 region has the DNA TGTGCCAGCAGCTTAGTGGGGGGTTCTAGCACAGATACGCAGTATTTT. Translation gives CASSLVGGSSTDTQYF.

This clonotype appeared many times. The chain carries TRBV5-5 and TRBJ1-1; tentative D call: TRBD1 (5 bases). Trimming took 0 bases from V and 7 from J, leaving 19 bases between them. The CDR3 contains 16 residues. CDR1 is SGHKS and CDR2 is YYEKEE in the germline V gene (reference sequence). The CDR3: CASSLARNPGRLEAFF. In DNA form, the CDR3 reads TGTGCCAGCAGCTTGGCCCGGAACCCAGGGAGGCTTGAAGCTTTCTTT.

This clonotype occurred many times. The chain recombines TRBV6-5 with TRBJ2-4; D is unresolved. The CDR3 spans 14 residues. V lost 3 bases and J lost 4, with 10 bases in between. Per germline, CDR1 MNHEY and CDR2 SVGAGI. The CDR3 reads CASSYTGPKNIQYF. The CDR3, as DNA: TGTGCCAGCAGTTATACCGGGCCGAAAAACATTCAGTACTTC.

J is TRBJ2-2 and V is TRBV7-9; D is undetermined. The CDR3 has 13 amino acids. The V end was cut by 6 bases, the J end by 4 bases, with 9 bases between. The germline V gene encodes CDR1 SEHNR and CDR2 FQNEAQ (reference sequence). The CDR3 DNA is TGTGCCAGCAGGACGGACGTCACCGGGGAGCTGTTTTTT. Encoded protein: CASRTDVTGELFF.

For this clonotype: Just one base apart from a much larger clone, this may be a read error. The J gene is TRBJ1-4, the V gene TRBV4-3, with a possible D match to TRBD1 (6 bases). Germline lookup yields CDR1 LGHNA and CDR2 YSLEER. The CDR3 covers 19 residues. The CDR3 sequence is CVSSPRFLGQPATNEKLFF. In DNA, the CDR3 is TGCGTCAGCAGCCCCCGTTTTCTCGGACAGCCAGCAACTAATGAAAAACTGTTTTTT.

This sequence joins TRBV5-1 and TRBJ2-3, with D tentatively TRBD1 (6 bases). The CDR3 runs 16 residues. The V gene's germline CDR1 is SGHRS and CDR2 YFSETQ. V shed 3 bases and J shed 3 bases, with 17 bases lying between them. The CDR3 region is CASSSTGTRATDTQYF. The CDR3 DNA is TGCGCCAGCAGCTCGACCGGGACAAGAGCGACAGATACGCAGTATTTT.

A few counts support this clonotype. The genes are TRBV12-3 or TRBV12-4 and TRBJ2-5, with D possibly TRBD2 on 6 matching bases. CDR3 size: 15 residues. V lost 4 bases, J lost 3 bases, and 15 bases lay in between. The CDR3 region has the DNA TGTGCCAGCAGTTCTCGCCATGGGGGGAAAGAGACCCAGTACTTC. It specifies CASSSRHGGKETQYF.

This chain connects TRBV5-1 to TRBJ2-5, with TRBD1 identical over 8 bases. The ends lost 0 bases at V and 1 base at J; junction bases unmatched: 8. There are 17 residues in the CDR3. Germline CDR1 and CDR2: SGHRS and YFSETQ. The CDR3 here is CASSLVQGAGGQETQYF. The CDR3 DNA follows: TGCGCCAGCAGCTTGGTGCAGGGGGCCGGAGGCCAAGAGACCCAGTACTTC.

This clonotype was seen ten or more times. J is TRBJ2-5 and V is TRBV7-2, with TRBD2 as a possible D gene (7 bases). The CDR3 runs to 16 residues. Between the trimmed V and J ends, which lost 0 bases and 1 base, there was a span of 12 bases. Germline V CDR1 and CDR2: SGHTA, FQGNSA. The CDR3: CASSLAGRGPQETQYF. The CDR3 nucleotides read TGTGCCAGCAGCTTAGCTGGGCGGGGGCCCCAAGAGACCCAGTACTTC.

The genes are TRBV3-1 and TRBJ1-1; maybe TRBD1 (5 bases). The germline gives CDR1 LGHDT, CDR2 YNNKEL (reference sequence). The ends were cut back, 4 bases at V and 3 bases at J, with 18 bases in the middle. The CDR3 totals 16 residues. The CDR3 nucleotides read TGTGCCAGCAGCCTAAACGACAGAGAAGGGTACACTGAAGCTTTCTTT. Encoded protein: CASSLNDREGYTEAFF.

This clonotype was counted at least ten times. The gene calls are TRBV19 and TRBJ1-2; D perhaps matches TRBD1 (5 bases). Germline V CDR1 and CDR2: LNHDA, SQIVND (reference sequence). The CDR3 contains 15 residues. The ends were cut back, 6 bases at V and 2 bases at J, with 16 bases in the middle. This CDR3 reads CASSIGGTHNYGYTF. The CDR3 nucleotides are TGTGCCAGTAGCATCGGAGGGACGCACAACTATGGCTACACCTTC.

As to this clonotype: A much larger clone lies a single base off, so this may be a read error. The chain is built from TRBV27 and TRBJ1-1; 7 nucleotides match TRBD1. This CDR3 has 13 amino acids. In germline, CDR1 is MNHEY, CDR2 SMNVEV (reference sequence). This CDR3 reads CAGSGRTGLEAFF. CDR3 sequence (DNA): TGTGCCGGCAGTGGCAGGACAGGACTTGAAGCTTTCTTT.

This clonotype was counted many times. The rearrangement joins TRBV20-1 to TRBJ2-1; maybe TRBD1 (6 bases). Trimming pared 2 bases from V and 7 bases from J, leaving 6 bases between. This CDR3 has 11 amino acids. Germline CDR1 and CDR2: DFQATT and SNEGSKA (reference sequence). The CDR3 DNA reads as TGCAGTGCTAGAAGGGGGAATGAGCAGTTCTTC. Its translation: CSARRGNEQFF.

The chain has TRBV27 and TRBJ2-7, with TRBD1 identical over 7 bases. CDR3 length equals 13 residues. V dropped 6 bases and J dropped 2; count of bases not matched to a gene: 4. Per the germline V gene, CDR1 is MNHEY and CDR2 is SMNVEV (reference sequence). The chain's CDR3 is CASRRQGAYEQYF. The CDR3 DNA sequence: TGTGCCAGCAGGCGACAGGGCGCCTACGAGCAGTACTTC.

This clonotype was counted ten times or more. The CDR3 bases are TGTGCCAGCAGCTTAGATCCGGGACCCCAAGAGACCCAGTACTTC. Its translation: CASSLDPGPQETQYF. The rearrangement links TRBV11-2 to TRBJ2-5; TRBD1 or TRBD2 may be the D gene (5 bases each). Germline V lookup: CDR1 SGHAT, CDR2 FQNNGV. The V end was cut by 0 bases, the J end by 1 base, with 9 bases between. The CDR3 contains 15 residues.

The chain links TRBV28 to TRBJ2-7; possibly TRBD1 for D (6 bases). V dropped 7 bases and J dropped 6 bases, with 10 bases sitting between them. Germline lookup yields CDR1 MDHEN and CDR2 SYDVKM. The CDR3 runs 11 residues. The CDR3 DNA follows: TGTGCCAGCACCAGGGGTAGCGAGCAGTACTTC. This gives the protein CASTRGSEQYF.

This clonotype was found a few times. The chain joins TRBV11-2 to TRBJ1-2; D gene uncertain. This CDR3 comprises 14 residues. Deletions cut 5 bases from V and 0 bases from J, with 10 bases between. Per germline, CDR1 SGHAT and CDR2 FQNNGV. The CDR3 protein is CASSPDGSNYGYTF. The CDR3 region has the DNA TGTGCCAGCAGCCCGGACGGGTCTAACTATGGCTACACCTTC.

This clonotype was found a few times. The V gene is TRBV12-3 or TRBV12-4, the J gene TRBJ2-1, with 8 bases aligning to TRBD2. This CDR3 spans 15 amino acids. Trimming at V came to 5 bases and at J to 7 bases, leaving 10 bases not matched to a gene. The CDR3 DNA sequence: TGTGCCAGCAGTCCCCCTCGGGGGGGGGCGAATGAGCAGTTCTTC. This translates into CASSPPRGGANEQFF.

This chain connects TRBV25-1 to TRBJ1-1, with 7 bases aligning to TRBD1. The CDR3 is 17 amino acids. V lost 3 bases, J lost 0 bases, and 10 bases stayed unmatched. CDR1 MGHDK and CDR2 SYGVNS come from the germline V gene. The CDR3 protein is CASSDPTGVPLNTEAFF. In DNA, the CDR3 is TGTGCCAGCAGTGACCCCACAGGGGTTCCCTTGAACACTGAAGCTTTCTTT.

V gene TRBV28 combines with J gene TRBJ1-2, with D possibly matching TRBD1 (6 bases). The CDR3 covers 16 residues. Germline assignment: CDR1 MDHEN and CDR2 SYDVKM. V was shortened by 7 bases and J by 1 base, with 19 bases between the two germline ends. CDR3 DNA: TGTGCCAGCATCCATACCGCAGAGGGGGATAACTATGGCTACACCTTC. This translates into CASIHTAEGDNYGYTF.